This TCR beta chain was sequenced in a study of T-cell memory formation after mild COVID-19. Study results and limitations: Several responding clones turned up in pre-infection memory, indicating that cross-reactive memory may have taken part. The study found balanced CD4/CD8 in clones contracting day 15 to 85 and a CD4+ lean in later expanders.

The authors produced TCR alpha and TCR beta cDNA libraries with sample barcodes and UMIs by 5'RACE using constant-segment primers. MiXCR was run by TCRdb on the 5' RACE reads, yielding one entry per CDR3 protein. The table has more than 110,000 distinct CDR3 sequences, around 25% seen once; the top ten hold around 22%. Worth noting for this clonotype: Its antigen remains unknown.

V lost 8 bases to trimming and J lost 4 bases, with 8 bases between them. There are 11 residues in the CDR3. CDR1 and CDR2 from the germline V gene are LGHNA and YNFKEQ. The chain carries TRBV4-2 and TRBJ1-2; no clear D. This receptor was identified in an adult woman who had mild COVID-19 (a few samples of this study predate the infection). Cell type and time point are not known. Sequenced: PBMCs or a T cell subset sorted from them (not recorded which). In DNA, the CDR3 is TGTGCCAGCGGGGAGGGCTATGGCTACACCTTC. Its translation is CASGEGYGYTF.